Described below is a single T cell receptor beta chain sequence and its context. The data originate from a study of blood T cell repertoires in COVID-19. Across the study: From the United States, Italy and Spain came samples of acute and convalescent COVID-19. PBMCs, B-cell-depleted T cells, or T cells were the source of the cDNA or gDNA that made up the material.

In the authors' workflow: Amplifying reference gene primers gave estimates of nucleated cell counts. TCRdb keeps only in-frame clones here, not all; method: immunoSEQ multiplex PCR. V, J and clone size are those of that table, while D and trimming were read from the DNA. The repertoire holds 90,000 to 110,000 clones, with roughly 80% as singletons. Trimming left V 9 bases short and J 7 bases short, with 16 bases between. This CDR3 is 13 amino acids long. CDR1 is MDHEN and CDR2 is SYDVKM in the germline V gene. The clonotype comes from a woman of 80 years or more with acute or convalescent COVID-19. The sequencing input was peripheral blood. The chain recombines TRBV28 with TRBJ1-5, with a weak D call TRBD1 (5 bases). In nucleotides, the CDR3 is TGTGCCAGTCAGGGTCCGGCTCGGCAGCCCCAGCATTTT. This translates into CASQGPARQPQHF.